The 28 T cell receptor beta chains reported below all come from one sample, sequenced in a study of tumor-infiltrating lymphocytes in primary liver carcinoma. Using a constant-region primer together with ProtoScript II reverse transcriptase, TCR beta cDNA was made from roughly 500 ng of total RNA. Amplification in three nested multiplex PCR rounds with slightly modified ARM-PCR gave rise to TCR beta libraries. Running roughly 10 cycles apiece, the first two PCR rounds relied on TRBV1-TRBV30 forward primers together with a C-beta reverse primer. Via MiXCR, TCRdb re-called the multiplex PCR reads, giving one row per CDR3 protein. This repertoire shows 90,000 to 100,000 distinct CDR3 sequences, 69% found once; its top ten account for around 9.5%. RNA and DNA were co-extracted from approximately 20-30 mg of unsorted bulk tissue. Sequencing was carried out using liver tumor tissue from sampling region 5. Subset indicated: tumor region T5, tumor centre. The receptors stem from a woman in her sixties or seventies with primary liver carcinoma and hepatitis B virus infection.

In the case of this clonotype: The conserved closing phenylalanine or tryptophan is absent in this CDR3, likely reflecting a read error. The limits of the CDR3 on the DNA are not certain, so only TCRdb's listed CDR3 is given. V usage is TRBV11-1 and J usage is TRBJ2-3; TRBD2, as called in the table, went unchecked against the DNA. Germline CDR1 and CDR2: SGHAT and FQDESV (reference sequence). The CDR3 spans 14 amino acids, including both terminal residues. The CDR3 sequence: CANSLRQRAGESHI.

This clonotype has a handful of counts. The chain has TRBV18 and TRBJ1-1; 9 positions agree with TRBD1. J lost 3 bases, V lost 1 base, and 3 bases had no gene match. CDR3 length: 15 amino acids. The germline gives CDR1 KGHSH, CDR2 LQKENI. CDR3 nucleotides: TGTGCCAGCTCACCACGGACAGGGGCGGACACTGAAGCTTTCTTT. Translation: CASSPRTGADTEAFF.

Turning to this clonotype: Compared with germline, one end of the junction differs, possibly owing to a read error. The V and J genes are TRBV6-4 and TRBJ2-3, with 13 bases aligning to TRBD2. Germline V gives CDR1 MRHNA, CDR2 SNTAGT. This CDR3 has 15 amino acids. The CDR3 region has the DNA TGTGCCAGCAGTGACGGGACTAGCGGGATAGATATGCAGTATTTT. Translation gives CASSDGTSGIDMQYF.

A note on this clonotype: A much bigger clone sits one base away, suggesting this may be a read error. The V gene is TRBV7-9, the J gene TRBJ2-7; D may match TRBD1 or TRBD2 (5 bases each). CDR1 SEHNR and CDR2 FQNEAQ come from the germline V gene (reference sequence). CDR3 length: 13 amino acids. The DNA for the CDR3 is TGTGCCAGCAGCTTAGCTGGGACGCTTCAACCTTGCTTC. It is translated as CASSLAGTLQPCF.

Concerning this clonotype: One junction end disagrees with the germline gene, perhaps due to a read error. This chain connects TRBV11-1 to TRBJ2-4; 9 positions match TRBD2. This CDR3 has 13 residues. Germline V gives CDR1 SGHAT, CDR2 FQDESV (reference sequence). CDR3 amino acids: CVSTPLAGNIQYF. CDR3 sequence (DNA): TGTGTCAGCACCCCGCTAGCGGGAAACATTCAATACTTC. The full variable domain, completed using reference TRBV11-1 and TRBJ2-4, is EAEVAQSPRYKITEKSQAVAFWCDPISGHATLYWYRQILGQGPELLVQFQDESVVDDSQLPKDRFSAERLKGVDSTLKIQPAELGDSAMYLCVSTPLAGNIQYFGAGTRLSVL.

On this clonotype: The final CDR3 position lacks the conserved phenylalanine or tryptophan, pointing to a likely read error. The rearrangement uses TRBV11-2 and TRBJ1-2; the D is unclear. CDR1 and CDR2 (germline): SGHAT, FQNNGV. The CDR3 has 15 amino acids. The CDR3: CASGLEWASGGGYTS. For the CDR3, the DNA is TGTGCCAGCGGCTTAGAGTGGGCCAGTGGCGGTGGCTACACCTCC.

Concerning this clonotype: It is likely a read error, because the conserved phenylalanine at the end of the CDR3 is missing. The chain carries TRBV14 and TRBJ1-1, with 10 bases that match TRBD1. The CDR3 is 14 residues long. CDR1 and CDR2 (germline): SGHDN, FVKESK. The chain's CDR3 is CVSSQMTGGLEAFL. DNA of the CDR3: TGTGTCAGCAGCCAAATGACAGGGGGCTTGGAAGCTTTCCTT.

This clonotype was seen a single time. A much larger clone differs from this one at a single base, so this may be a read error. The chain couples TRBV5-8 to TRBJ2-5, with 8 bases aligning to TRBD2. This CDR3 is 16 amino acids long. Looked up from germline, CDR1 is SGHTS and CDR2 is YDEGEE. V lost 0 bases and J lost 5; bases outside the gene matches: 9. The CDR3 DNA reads TGTGCCAGCAGCTTGGGACTAGCGAGAGAGATGGAGACCCAGTACTTC. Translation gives CASSLGLAREMETQYF.

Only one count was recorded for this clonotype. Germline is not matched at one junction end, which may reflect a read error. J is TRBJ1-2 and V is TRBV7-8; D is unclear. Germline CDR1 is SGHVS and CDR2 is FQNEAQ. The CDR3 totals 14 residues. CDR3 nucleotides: TGTACCAGGAGCTTGGATGGGTACGGCTATGGCTACACCTTC. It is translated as CTRSLDGYGYGYTF.

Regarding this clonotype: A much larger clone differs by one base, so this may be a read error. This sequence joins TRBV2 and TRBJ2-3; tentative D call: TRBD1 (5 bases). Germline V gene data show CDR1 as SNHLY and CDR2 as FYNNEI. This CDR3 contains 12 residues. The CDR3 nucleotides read TGTGCCAGCAGGACGGACACAGATACGCAGTGTTTT. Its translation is CASRTDTDTQCF.

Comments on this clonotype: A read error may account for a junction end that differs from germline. The CDR3 DNA reads TGTGCCAACAGCTTAGGGCTCCCGTCTAATGAAAAGCTGTTTTTT. It codes for CANSLGLPSNEKLFF. The chain has TRBV11-2 and TRBJ1-4, with D hard to call. Looked up from germline, CDR1 is SGHAT and CDR2 is FQNNGV. The CDR3 is 15 residues long. Drawing the rest from reference TRBV11-2 and TRBJ1-4, the complete variable domain is EAGVAQSPRYKIIEKRQSVAFWCNPISGHATLYWYQQILGQGPKLLIQFQNNGVVDDSQLPKDRFSAERLKGVDSTLKIQPAKLEDSAVYLCANSLGLPSNEKLFFGSGTQLSVL.

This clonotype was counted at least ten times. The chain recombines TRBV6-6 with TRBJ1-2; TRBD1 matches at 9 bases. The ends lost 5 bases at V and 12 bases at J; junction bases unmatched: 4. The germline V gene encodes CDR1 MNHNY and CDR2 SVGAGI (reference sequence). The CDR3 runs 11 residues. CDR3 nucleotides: TGTGCCAGCAGTCAGACAGGGGGTAACACCTTC. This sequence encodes CASSQTGGNTF.

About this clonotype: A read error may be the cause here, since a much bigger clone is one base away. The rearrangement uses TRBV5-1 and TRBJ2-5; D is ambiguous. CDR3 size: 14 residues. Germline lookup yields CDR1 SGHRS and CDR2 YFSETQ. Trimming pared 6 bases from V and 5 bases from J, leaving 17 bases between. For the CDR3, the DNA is TGCGCCAGCACGACAAACAGAGTTGGGGAGACCCAGTACTTC. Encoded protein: CASTTNRVGETQYF. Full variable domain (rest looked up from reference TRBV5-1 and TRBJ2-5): KAGVTQTPRYLIKTRGQQVTLSCSPISGHRSVSWYQQTPGQGLQFLFEYFSETQRNKGNFPGRFSGRQFSNSRSEMNVSTLELGDSALYLCASTTNRVGETQYFGPGTRLLVL.

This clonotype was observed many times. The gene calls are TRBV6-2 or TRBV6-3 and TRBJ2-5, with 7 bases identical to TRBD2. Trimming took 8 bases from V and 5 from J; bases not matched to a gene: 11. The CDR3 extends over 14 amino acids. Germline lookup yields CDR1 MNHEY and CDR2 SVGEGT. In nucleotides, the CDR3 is TGTGCCAGCCTCCGGGGGAGGGCCGCGGAGACCCAGTACTTC. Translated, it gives CASLRGRAAETQYF.

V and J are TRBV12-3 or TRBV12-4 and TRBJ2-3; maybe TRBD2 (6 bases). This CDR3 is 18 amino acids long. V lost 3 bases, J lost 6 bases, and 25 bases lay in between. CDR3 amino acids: CASSFFIAGGQEGDTQYF. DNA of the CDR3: TGTGCCAGCAGTTTCTTTATTGCGGGCGGCCAGGAGGGCGATACGCAGTATTTT.

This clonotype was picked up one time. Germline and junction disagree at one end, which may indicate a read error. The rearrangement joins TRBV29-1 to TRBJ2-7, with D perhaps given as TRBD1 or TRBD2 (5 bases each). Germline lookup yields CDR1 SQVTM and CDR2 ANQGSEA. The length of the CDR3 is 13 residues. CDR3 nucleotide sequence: TGCTGCGTTGAAGTCAGGGAGTCCTACGAGCAGTACTTC. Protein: CCVEVRESYEQYF.

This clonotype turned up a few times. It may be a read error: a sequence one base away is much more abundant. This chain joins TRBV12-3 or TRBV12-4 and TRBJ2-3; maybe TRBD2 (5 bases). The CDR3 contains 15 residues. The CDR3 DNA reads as TGTGCCAGCAGTTTTCATGTTTCTAGCACAGATACGCGGTATTTT. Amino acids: CASSFHVSSTDTRYF.

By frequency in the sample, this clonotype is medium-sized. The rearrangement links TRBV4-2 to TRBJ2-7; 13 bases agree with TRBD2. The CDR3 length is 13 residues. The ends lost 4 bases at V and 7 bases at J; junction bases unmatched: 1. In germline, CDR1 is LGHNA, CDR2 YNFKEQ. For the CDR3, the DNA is TGTGCCAGCAGCCGGACTAGCGGGGGAGAGCAGTACTTC. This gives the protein CASSRTSGGEQYF.

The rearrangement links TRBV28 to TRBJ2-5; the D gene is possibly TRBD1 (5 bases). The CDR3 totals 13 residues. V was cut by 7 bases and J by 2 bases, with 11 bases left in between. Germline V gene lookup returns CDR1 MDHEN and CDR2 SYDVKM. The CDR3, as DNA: TGTGCCAGCACAGGGAAGATACAAGAGACCCAGTACTTC. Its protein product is CASTGKIQETQYF.

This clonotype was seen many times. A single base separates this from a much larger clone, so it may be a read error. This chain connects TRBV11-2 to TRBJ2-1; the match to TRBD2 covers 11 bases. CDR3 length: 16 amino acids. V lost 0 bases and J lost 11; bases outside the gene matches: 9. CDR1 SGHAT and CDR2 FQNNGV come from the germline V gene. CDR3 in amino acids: CASSLERLAGGGKQFF. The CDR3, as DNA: TGTGCCAGCAGCTTAGAGCGGCTAGCGGGAGGTGGTAAGCAGTTCTTC.

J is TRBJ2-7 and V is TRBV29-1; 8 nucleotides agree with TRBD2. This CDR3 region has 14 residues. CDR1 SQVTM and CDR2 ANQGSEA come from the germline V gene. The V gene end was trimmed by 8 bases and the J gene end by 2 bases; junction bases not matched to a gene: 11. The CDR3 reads CSLGGLVAPYEQYF. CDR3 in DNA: TGCAGCCTTGGGGGACTAGTAGCCCCCTACGAGCAGTACTTC.

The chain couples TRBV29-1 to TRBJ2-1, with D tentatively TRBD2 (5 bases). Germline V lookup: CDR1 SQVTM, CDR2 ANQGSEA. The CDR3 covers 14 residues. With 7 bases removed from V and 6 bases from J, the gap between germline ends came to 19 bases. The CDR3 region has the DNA TGCAGCGCCGAATACGGGATTAGCGCCAATGAGCAGTTCTTC. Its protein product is CSAEYGISANEQFF.

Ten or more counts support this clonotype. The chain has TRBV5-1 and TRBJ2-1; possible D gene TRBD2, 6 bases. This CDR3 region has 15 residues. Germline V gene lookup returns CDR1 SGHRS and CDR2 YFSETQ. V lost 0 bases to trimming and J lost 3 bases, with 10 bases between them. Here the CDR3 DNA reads TGCGCCAGCAGCTTGGATGGCGGGATCTACAATGAGCAGTTCTTC. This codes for CASSLDGGIYNEQFF.

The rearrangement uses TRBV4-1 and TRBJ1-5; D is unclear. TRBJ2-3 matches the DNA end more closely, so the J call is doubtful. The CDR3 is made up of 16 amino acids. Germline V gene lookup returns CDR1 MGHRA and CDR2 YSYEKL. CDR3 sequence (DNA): TGCGCCAGCAGCCAAGAGCAGGAAAGTGGCAGTCAGCCCCAGTATTTT. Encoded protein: CASSQEQESGSQPQYF.

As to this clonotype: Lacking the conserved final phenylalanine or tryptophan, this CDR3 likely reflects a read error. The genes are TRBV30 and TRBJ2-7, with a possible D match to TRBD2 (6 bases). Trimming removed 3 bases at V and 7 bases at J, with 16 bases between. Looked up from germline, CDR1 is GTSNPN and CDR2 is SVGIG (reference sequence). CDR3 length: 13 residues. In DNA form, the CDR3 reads TGTGCCTGGAGGCGGCGGGGAATCAAAGAGCAGTACTTA. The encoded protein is CAWRRRGIKEQYL.

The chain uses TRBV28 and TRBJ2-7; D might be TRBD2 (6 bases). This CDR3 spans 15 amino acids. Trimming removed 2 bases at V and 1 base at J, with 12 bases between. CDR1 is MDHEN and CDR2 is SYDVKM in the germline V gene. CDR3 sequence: CASSLGGSGSYEQYF. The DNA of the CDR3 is TGTGCCAGCAGTTTAGGAGGGAGCGGTTCCTACGAGCAGTACTTC.

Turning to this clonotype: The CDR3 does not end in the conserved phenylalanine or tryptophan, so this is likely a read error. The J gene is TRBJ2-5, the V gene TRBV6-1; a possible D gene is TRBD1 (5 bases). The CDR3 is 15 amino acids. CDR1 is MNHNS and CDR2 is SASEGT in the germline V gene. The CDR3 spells CACSVNTDSQETQYL. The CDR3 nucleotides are TGTGCCTGCAGTGTAAACACTGACAGCCAAGAGACCCAGTACTTA.

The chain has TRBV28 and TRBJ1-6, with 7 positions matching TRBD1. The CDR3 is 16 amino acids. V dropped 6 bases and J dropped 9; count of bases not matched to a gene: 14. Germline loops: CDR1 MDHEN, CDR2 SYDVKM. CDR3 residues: CASSSRHQGVSSPLHF. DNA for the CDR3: TGTGCCAGCAGCTCTCGCCACCAGGGGGTTAGTTCACCCCTCCACTTT.